A single sample gave rise to the 9 T cell receptor beta chains below, sequenced in a study of regulatory T cells in long-lasting Graves disease. Stated time point: newly diagnosed GD, antithyroid drugs for less than 3 months. The TCR library was made from RNA extracted from PBMCs. Libraries of TCR beta came from iRepertoire HTBI primers plus Arm-PCR of CDR3 regions. TCRdb re-analysed the multiplex PCR reads in MiXCR, keeping a single row per CDR3 protein. In the table there are roughly 420,000 distinct CDR3 sequences, 16% of which are singletons. These data are also associated with another study on T cells in Graves' hyperthyroidism and ophthalmopathy.

Sequenced material: peripheral blood mononuclear cells (PBMCs), taken at new diagnosis, from a patient treated with antithyroid drugs. Every receptor here comes from a woman under 40 with Graves disease.

In this sample, this clonotype turned up many times. This CDR3 is CASSSTSSSTDTQYF. CDR3 coding DNA: TGTGCCAGCAGCTCTACTAGTAGTTCCACAGATACGCAGTATTTT. V usage is TRBV7-9 and J usage is TRBJ2-3; maybe TRBD2 (5 bases). V was cut by 4 bases and J by 2 bases, with 13 bases left in between. CDR3 size: 15 residues. The germline CDR1 and CDR2 sequences are SEHNR and FQNEAQ (reference sequence).

Note on this clonotype: A far larger clone is a single base away, which makes a read error likely. This CDR3 is CASSAGTSGSNEQFF. Written as DNA, the CDR3 is TGTGCCAGCAGTGCCGGGACTAGCGGGAGTAATGAGCAGTTCTTC. The J gene is TRBJ2-1, the V gene TRBV6-4; 14 bases are shared with TRBD2. With 4 bases clipped from V and 7 bases from J, the junction kept 3 bases outside the gene matches. Germline CDR1 reads MRHNA; CDR2 reads SNTAGT. CDR3 length equals 15 residues.

The rearrangement uses TRBV4-1 and TRBJ2-7; perhaps TRBD1 as D (6 bases). CDR3 length: 13 residues. V was cut by 2 bases and J by 3 bases, with 8 bases left in between. Germline CDR1 MGHRA, CDR2 YSYEKL. CDR3 protein: CASSQQGNYEQYF. DNA for the CDR3: TGCGCCAGCAGCCAACAGGGGAACTACGAGCAGTACTTC.

This clonotype was observed many times. This chain links TRBV12-3 or TRBV12-4 with TRBJ1-1; 10 bases match TRBD1. The ends lost 5 bases at V and 11 bases at J; junction bases unmatched: 8. The CDR3 consists of 13 residues. CDR3 sequence reads: CASSPRQGARAFF. CDR3 nucleotides: TGTGCCAGCAGTCCACGACAGGGGGCTAGGGCTTTCTTT.

The genes are TRBV20-1 and TRBJ1-1; no clear D gene. The V gene's germline CDR1 is DFQATT and CDR2 SNEGSKA (reference sequence). V was trimmed by 1 base and J by 1 base, leaving 13 bases between them. The CDR3 contains 15 residues. The CDR3 DNA is TGCAGTGCTAGAGTTCCACAAGAAACGAACACTGAAGCTTTCTTT. It specifies CSARVPQETNTEAFF.

The table lists this clonotype with many counts. The rearrangement uses TRBV11-2 and TRBJ2-1; weak D call: TRBD2 (6 bases). The germline V gene has CDR1 SGHAT and CDR2 FQNNGV. Trimming cost V 4 bases and J 4 bases, with 17 bases left between them. The CDR3 runs 16 residues. CDR3 protein: CASSYQPSALYNEQFF. Written as DNA, the CDR3 is TGTGCCAGCAGCTACCAGCCTAGCGCCCTATACAATGAGCAGTTCTTC.

This clonotype occurred many times. The chain couples TRBV5-1 to TRBJ2-1; D remains ambiguous. This CDR3 has 16 residues. CDR1 and CDR2 from the germline V gene are SGHRS and YFSETQ. Trimming took off 0 bases at V and 0 bases at J, with 10 bases between the two ends. CDR3 in amino acids: CASSLVISTSYNEQFF. CDR3 bases: TGCGCCAGCAGCTTGGTAATCAGTACCTCCTACAATGAGCAGTTCTTC. The whole variable domain, remainder taken from reference TRBV5-1 and TRBJ2-1, is KAGVTQTPRYLIKTRGQQVTLSCSPISGHRSVSWYQQTPGQGLQFLFEYFSETQRNKGNFPGRFSGRQFSNSRSEMNVSTLELGDSALYLCASSLVISTSYNEQFFGPGTRLTVL.

The sample holds a few counts of this clonotype. The chain joins TRBV24-1 to TRBJ2-1; 11 bases are a match to TRBD2. Germline CDR1 is KGHDR and CDR2 is SFDVKD. The CDR3 is made up of 16 amino acids. Unmatched junction bases numbered 2, after V lost 5 bases and J lost 0 bases. CDR3 in amino acids: CATSGGLADSYNEQFF. CDR3 in DNA: TGTGCCACCAGTGGGGGACTAGCGGACTCCTACAATGAGCAGTTCTTC.

This clonotype has at least ten counts. The genes are TRBV2 and TRBJ2-1; 9 bases agree with TRBD2. V gave up 8 bases and J gave up 0 bases; unmatched junction bases: 5. Germline CDR1 reads SNHLY; CDR2 reads FYNNEI. The CDR3 covers 15 residues. CDR3 DNA: TGTGCCAGCGATCTAGCGGGGAGCTCCTACAATGAGCAGTTCTTC. This gives the protein CASDLAGSSYNEQFF.